Described below is a single T cell receptor (beta chain) sequence and its context. The entry originates in a study of blood T cell repertoires in COVID-19. About the research overall: The study drew acute and convalescent COVID-19 samples from the United States, Italy and Spain.

Participants were aged about 18 to 90 years from around 24 US areas. Membership in each cohort depended on participant-reported clinical history. Recovered status in Cohort 3 required two negative PCRs, clearance, or symptom resolution. J gave up 6 bases and V 4 bases, and 6 bases lay outside the gene matches. This CDR3 is 14 amino acids long. Germline CDR1 and CDR2: SGHRS and YFSETQ. The repertoire was sequenced with immunoSEQ multiplex PCR; TCRdb's copy has only in-frame clones and lacks some. The repertoire has approximately 490,000 clones, 70% to 90% of them found once; the top ten carry around 7.9%.

The clonotype was recovered from a woman between 55 and 75 years old who had recovered from COVID-19. Material: PBMCs or T cells enriched from blood (not recorded which). The chain couples TRBV5-1 to TRBJ1-4, with 7 bases aligning to TRBD1. As DNA, the CDR3 is TGCGCCAGCAGCAACAGACAGGGAGATGAAAAACTGTTTTTT. It codes for CASSNRQGDEKLFF.